The clone carrying this TCR beta chain came up a few times. From the RT-PCR reads, TCRdb called clonotypes with MiXCR, one entry per CDR3 protein. This sample yields fewer than 500,000 distinct CDR3 sequences, of which roughly 17% are seen a single time; 7% to 7.5% belongs to the top ten. This sample is part of a study of patients and donors after allogeneic stem cell transplantation. CDR3 length: 14 residues. The germline gives CDR1 LNHNV, CDR2 YYDKDF (reference sequence). V was clipped by 7 bases and J by 9 bases; unmatched bases: 12. The rearrangement joins TRBV15 to TRBJ1-2; TRBD1 matches at 9 bases. The sequenced sample consisted of blood, either unsorted or a sorted T cell fraction (not recorded which). The sequence was collected from a human donor who was either an allogeneic HSCT recipient or a stem cell or donor lymphocyte infusion donor (not recorded which). It is not recorded whose cells these are; they may come from a transplant donor. The DNA for the CDR3 is TGTGCCACCACCCGGGACAGGGCTACCCAAAGCTACACCTTC. Its translation: CATTRDRATQSYTF.